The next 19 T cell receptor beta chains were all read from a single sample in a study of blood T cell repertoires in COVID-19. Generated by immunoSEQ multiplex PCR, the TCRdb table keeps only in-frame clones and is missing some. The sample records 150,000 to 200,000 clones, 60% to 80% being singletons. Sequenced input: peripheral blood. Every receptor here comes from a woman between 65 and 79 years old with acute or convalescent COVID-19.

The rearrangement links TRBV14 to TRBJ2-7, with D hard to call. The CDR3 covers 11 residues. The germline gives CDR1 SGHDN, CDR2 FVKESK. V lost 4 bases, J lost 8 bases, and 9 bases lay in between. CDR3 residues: CASSPGRKQYF. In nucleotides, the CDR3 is TGTGCCAGCAGCCCCGGTAGAAAGCAGTACTTC.

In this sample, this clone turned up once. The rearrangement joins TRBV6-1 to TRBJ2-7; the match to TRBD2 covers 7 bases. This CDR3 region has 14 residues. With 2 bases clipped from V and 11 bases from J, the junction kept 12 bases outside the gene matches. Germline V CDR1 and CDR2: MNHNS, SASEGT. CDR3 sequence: CASSENGLAGRKYF. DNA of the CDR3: TGTGCCAGCAGTGAAAATGGGTTAGCGGGCAGGAAGTACTTC.

The CDR3 DNA reads as TGTGCCAGCAGCCGCGGTATTGGGCAGTACTTC. This translates into CASSRGIGQYF. The V gene is TRBV12-3 or TRBV12-4, the J gene TRBJ2-7, with unresolved D. CDR3 length: 11 amino acids. The V gene lost 6 bases and the J gene lost 9 bases, with 12 bases spanning the gap.

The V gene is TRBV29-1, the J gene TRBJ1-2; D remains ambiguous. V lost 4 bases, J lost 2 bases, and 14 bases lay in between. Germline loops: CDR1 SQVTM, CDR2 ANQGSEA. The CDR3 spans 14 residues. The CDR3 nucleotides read TGCAGCGTTGCCCCCGGTTATCGGAACTATGGCTACACCTTC. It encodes CSVAPGYRNYGYTF.

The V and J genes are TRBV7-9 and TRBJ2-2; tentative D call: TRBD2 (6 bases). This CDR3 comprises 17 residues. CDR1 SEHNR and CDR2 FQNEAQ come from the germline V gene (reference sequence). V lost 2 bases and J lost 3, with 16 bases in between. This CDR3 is CASSLTAAGRDTGELFF. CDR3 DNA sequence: TGTGCCAGCAGCTTAACCGCTGCGGGGCGGGACACCGGGGAGCTGTTTTTT.

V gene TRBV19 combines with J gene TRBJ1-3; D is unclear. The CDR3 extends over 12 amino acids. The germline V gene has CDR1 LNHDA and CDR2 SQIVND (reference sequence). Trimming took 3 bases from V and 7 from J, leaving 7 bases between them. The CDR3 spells CASSIRANTIYF. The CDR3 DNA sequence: TGTGCCAGTAGTATTCGAGCGAACACCATATATTTT.

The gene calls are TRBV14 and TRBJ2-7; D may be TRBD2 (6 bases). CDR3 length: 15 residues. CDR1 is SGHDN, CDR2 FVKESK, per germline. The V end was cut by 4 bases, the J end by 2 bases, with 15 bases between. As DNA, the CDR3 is TGTGCCAGCAGCCCCCTGGGCGGGACCGCCTACGAGCAGTACTTC. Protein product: CASSPLGGTAYEQYF.

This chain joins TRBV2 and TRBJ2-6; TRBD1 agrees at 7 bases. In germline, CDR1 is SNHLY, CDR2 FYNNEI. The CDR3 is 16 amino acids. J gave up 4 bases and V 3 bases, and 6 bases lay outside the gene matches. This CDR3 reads CASSDEQGPGANVLTF. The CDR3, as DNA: TGTGCCAGCAGTGACGAACAGGGGCCCGGGGCCAACGTCCTGACTTTC.

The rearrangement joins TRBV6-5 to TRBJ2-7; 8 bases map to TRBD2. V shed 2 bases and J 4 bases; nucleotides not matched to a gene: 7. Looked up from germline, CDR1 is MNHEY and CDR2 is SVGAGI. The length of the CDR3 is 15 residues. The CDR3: CASSYTGTSRYEQYF. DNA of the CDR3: TGTGCCAGCAGTTACACCGGGACTAGTCGGTACGAGCAGTACTTC.

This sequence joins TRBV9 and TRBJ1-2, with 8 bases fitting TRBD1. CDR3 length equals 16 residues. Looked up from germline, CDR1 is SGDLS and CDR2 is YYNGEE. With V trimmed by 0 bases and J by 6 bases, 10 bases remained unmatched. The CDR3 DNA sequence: TGTGCCAGCAGCGTAGGCTCGACAGGGGCAATTCATGGCTACACCTTC. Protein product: CASSVGSTGAIHGYTF.

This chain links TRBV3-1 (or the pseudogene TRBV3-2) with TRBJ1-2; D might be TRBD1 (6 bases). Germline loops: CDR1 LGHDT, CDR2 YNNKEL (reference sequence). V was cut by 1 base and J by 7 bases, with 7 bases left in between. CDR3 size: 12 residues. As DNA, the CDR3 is TGTGCCAGCAGCCAAGTAGGGGGTGGCTACACCTTC. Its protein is CASSQVGGGYTF.

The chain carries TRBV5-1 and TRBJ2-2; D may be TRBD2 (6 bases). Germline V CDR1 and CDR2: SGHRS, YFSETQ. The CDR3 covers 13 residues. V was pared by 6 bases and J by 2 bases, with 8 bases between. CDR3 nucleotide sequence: TGCGCCAGCACGGAGGGAAACACCGGGGAGCTGTTTTTT. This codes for CASTEGNTGELFF.

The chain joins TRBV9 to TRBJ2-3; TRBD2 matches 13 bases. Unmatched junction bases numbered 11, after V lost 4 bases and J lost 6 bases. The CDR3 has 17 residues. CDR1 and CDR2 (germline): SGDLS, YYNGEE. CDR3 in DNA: TGTGCCAGCAGCCCAGGAGTGACTAGCGGGAGGATGGATACGCAGTATTTT. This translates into CASSPGVTSGRMDTQYF.

The CDR3 protein is CAISAVQDEQYF. The CDR3 coding sequence is TGTGCCATCTCAGCTGTTCAGGACGAGCAGTACTTC. The rearrangement links TRBV10-3 to TRBJ2-7; no clear D. With 8 bases removed from V and 5 bases from J, the gap between germline ends came to 13 bases. This CDR3 region has 12 residues. The germline V gene has CDR1 ENHRY and CDR2 SYGVKD.

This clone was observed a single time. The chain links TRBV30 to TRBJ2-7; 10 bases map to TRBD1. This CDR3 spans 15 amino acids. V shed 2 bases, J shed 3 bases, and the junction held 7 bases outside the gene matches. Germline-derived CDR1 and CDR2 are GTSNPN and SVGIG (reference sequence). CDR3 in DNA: TGTGCCTGGAGTTCCTATGGGGACAGGGGCTACGAGCAGTACTTC. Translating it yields CAWSSYGDRGYEQYF. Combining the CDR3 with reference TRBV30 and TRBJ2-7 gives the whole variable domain SQTIHQWPATLVQPVGSPLSLECTVEGTSNPNLYWYRQAAGRGLQLLFYSVGIGQISSEVPQNLSASRPQDRQFILSSKKLLLSDSGFYLCAWSSYGDRGYEQYFGPGTRLTVT.

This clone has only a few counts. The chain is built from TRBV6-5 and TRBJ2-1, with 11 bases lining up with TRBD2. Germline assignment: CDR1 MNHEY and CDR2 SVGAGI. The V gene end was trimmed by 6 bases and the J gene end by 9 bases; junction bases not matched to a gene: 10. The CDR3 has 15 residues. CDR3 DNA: TGTGCCAGCAGATTCACTAGCGGGAGTACGACTGAGCAGTTCTTC. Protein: CASRFTSGSTTEQFF.

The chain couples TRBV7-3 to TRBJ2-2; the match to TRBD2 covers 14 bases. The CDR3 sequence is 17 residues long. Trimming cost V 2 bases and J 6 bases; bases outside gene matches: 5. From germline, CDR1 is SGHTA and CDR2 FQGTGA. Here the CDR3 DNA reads TGTGCCAGCAGCTTATTATCGACTAGCGGGAGGGCCGGGGAGCTGTTTTTT. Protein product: CASSLLSTSGRAGELFF. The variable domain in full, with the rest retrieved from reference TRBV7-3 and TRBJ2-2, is GAGVSQTPSNKVTEKGKYVELRCDPISGHTALYWYRQSLGQGPEFLIYFQGTGAADDSGLPNDRFFAVRPEGSVSTLKIQRTERGDSAVYLCASSLLSTSGRAGELFFGEGSRLTVL.

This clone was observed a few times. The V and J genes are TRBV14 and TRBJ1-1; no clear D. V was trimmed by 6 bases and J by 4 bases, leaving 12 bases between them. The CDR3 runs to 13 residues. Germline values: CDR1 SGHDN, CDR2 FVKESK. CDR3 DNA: TGTGCCAGCAGTATTCAATCGGGCACTGAAGCTTTCTTT. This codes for CASSIQSGTEAFF.

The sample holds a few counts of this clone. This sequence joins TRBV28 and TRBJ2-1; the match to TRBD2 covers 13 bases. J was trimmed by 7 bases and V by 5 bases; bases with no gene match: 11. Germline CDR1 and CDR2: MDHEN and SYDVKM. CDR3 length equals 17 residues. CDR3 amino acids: CASSALTGGLAGNEQFF. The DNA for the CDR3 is TGTGCCAGCAGTGCCCTAACGGGGGGACTAGCGGGAAATGAGCAGTTCTTC.